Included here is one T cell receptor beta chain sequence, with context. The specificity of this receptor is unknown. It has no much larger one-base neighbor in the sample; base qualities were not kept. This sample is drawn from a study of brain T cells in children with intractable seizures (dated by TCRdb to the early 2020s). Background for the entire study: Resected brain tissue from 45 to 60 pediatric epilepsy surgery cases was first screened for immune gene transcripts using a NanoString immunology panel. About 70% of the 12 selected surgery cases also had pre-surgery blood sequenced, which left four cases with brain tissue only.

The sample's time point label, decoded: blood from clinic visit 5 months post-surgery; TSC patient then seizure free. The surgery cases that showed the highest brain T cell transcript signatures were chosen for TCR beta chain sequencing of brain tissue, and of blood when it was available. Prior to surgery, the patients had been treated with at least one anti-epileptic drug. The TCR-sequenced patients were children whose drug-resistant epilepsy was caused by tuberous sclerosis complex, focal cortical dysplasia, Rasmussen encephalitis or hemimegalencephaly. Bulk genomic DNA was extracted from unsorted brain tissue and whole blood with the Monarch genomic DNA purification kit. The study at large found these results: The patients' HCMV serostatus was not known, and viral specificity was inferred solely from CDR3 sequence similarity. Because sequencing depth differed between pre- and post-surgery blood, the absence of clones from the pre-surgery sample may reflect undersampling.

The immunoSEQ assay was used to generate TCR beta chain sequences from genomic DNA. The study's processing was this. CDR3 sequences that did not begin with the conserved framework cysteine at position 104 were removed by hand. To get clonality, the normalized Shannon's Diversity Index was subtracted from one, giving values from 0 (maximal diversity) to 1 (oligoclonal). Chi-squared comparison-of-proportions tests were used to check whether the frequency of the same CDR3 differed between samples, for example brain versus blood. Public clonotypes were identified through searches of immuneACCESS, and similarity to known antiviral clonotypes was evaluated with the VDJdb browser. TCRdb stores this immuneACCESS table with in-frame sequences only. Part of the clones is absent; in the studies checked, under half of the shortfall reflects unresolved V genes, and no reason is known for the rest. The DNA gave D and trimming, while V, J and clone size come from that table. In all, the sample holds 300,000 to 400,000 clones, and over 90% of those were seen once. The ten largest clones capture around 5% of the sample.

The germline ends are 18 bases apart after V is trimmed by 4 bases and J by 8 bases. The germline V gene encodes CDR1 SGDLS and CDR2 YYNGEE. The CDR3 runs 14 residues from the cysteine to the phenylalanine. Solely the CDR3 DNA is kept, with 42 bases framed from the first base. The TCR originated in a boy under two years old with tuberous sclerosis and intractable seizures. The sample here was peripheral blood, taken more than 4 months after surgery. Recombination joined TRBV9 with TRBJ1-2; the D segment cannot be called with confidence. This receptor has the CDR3 CASSPRNMVEGYTF. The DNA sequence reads TGTGCCAGCAGCCCCAGGAATATGGTGGAAGGCTACACCTTC.